This TCR beta chain appears in the sequencing data of a study of Graves' ophthalmopathy and Graves' hyperthyroidism. TCR beta CDR3 regions were amplified from RNA transcripts. The library came from an HTBI-primed first-round RT-PCR and a second-round multiplex PCR. TCRdb used MiXCR to reprocess the multiplex PCR reads, holding one entry per CDR3 protein. The sample holds approximately 700,000 distinct CDR3 sequences; roughly two fifths are singletons and the top ten take more than 2.5%. From germline, CDR1 is LGHNA and CDR2 YSLEER. This CDR3 comprises 15 residues. V lost 4 bases to trimming and J lost 4 bases, with 16 bases between them.

The TCR originated in an adult man with Graves' ophthalmopathy. The sample comprised peripheral blood. This chain joins TRBV4-3 and TRBJ1-1; D possibly corresponds to TRBD1 (5 bases). In DNA form, the CDR3 reads TGCGCCAGCAGCCCCCGCTCTTTCGGGGGCACTGAAGCTTTCTTT. Translating it yields CASSPRSFGGTEAFF.